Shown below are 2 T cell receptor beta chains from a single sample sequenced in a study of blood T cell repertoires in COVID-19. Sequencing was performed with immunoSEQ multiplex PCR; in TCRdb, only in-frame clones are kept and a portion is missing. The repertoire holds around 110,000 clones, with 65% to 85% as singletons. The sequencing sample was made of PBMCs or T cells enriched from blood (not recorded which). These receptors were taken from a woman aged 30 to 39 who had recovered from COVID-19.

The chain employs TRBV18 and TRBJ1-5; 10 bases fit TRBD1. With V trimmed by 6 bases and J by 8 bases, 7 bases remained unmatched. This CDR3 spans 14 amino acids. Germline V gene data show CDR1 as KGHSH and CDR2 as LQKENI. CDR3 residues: CASSDRQGAKPQHF. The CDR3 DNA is TGTGCCAGCTCCGACCGACAGGGGGCTAAGCCCCAGCATTTT.

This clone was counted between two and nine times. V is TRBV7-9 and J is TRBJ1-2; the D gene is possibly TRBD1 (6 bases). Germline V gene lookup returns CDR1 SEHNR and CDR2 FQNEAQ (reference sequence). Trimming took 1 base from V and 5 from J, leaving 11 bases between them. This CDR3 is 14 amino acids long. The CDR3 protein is CASSLEGGGYGYTF. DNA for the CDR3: TGTGCCAGCAGCTTAGAGGGAGGGGGGTATGGCTACACCTTC. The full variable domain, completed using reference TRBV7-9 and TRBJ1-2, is DTGVSQNPRHKITKRGQNVTFRCDPISEHNRLYWYRQTLGQGPEFLTYFQNEAQLEKSRLLSDRFSAERPKGSFSTLEIQRTEQGDSAMYLCASSLEGGGYGYTFGSGTRLTVV.